A single sample gave rise to the 13 T cell receptor beta chains below, sequenced in a study of T cells in women clearing cervical HPV infection. Sequencing used immunoSEQ multiplex PCR; TCRdb keeps in-frame clones, though not all of them. The ten top clones account for 2.5% to 3.5%, within a sample of around 30,000 clones. The source material was blood buffy coat. The receptors derive from a woman aged 18 to 69 with a cervical HPV16 infection that either progressed to CIN3+ or cleared (not recorded which).

As concerns this clone: Additional DNA sequences in this sample encode the identical CDR3. Incomplete CDR3 DNA: TGTGCCAGCTCACCACCTCAGGGAAGGAATAATTCACCC. Translation: CASSPPQGRNNSP. The full CDR3 sequence reads CASSPPQGRNNSPLHF. V and J are TRBV18 and TRBJ1-6; D is perhaps TRBD1 (5 bases). The read ends 3 residues shy of where the CDR3 ends; the end is completed using the germline J gene. Trimming pared 0 bases from V and 5 bases from J, leaving 11 bases between. Germline CDR1 KGHSH, CDR2 LQKENI. The CDR3 is made up of 16 amino acids.

This clone is identified as medium-sized from frequency. The read stops 3 residues short of the end of the CDR3; the missing end is completed from the germline J gene. V usage is TRBV5-4 and J usage is TRBJ2-3; no firm D call. Trimming took off 1 base at V and 2 bases at J, with 11 bases between the two ends. CDR1 is SGHNT, CDR2 YYREEE, per germline (reference sequence). This CDR3 is built from 15 residues. CDR3 DNA, as far as it was read: TGTGCCAGCAGCTTGACGAAACTTACCACAGATACG. It encodes CASSLTKLTTDT. The whole CDR3 sequence reads CASSLTKLTTDTQYF.

In the case of this clone: The read finishes 3 residues shy of the CDR3 end, and the germline J gene is used to complete it. This sequence joins TRBV7-2 and TRBJ1-2; D is possibly TRBD1 (5 bases). Looked up from germline, CDR1 is SGHTA and CDR2 is FQGNSA. The CDR3 is made up of 13 amino acids. The CDR3 sequence is CASSLGLRGDYTF. The covered CDR3 bases are TGTGCCAGCAGCTTAGGTCTGCGGGGCGAC. Full variable domain (remainder filled in from reference TRBV7-2 and TRBJ1-2): GAGVSQSPSNKVTEKGKDVELRCDPISGHTALYWYRQSLGQGLEFLIYFQGNSAPDKSGLPSDRFSAERTGGSVSTLTIQRTQQEDSAVYLCASSLGLRGDYTFGSGTRLTVV.

A word on this clone: The DNA ends 3 residues before the CDR3 does, and the rest of the CDR3 is filled in from the germline J gene. The V call is TRBV20-1, the J call TRBJ1-2, with D perhaps matching TRBD1 (6 bases). The CDR3 extends over 13 amino acids. Germline V CDR1 and CDR2: DFQATT, SNEGSKA (reference sequence). CDR3 DNA, as far as it was read: TGCAGTGCTAGACACCTAGGGGGGGAGACC. Amino acid sequence: CSARHLGGET. The whole CDR3 sequence is CSARHLGGETYTF.

With regard to this clone: Read data end 3 residues before the CDR3 end; the end is taken from the germline J gene. The chain is built from TRBV6-1 and TRBJ2-1; no clear D. Germline loops: CDR1 MNHNS, CDR2 SASEGT. The length of the CDR3 is 14 residues. Deletions cut 3 bases from V and 1 base from J, with 7 bases between. The CDR3 DNA, read in part, is TGTGCCAGCAGTGAGTCTATTTCCTACAATGAG. It encodes CASSESISYNE. The entire CDR3 sequence reads CASSESISYNEQFF.

Comment on this clone: The read gets to within 3 residues of the CDR3 end, and the germline J gene fills in the rest. The chain combines TRBV18 with TRBJ1-2; no reliable D call. The CDR3 extends over 13 amino acids. CDR1 is KGHSH, CDR2 LQKENI, per germline. The V gene lost 6 bases and the J gene lost 5 bases, with 13 bases spanning the gap. CDR3 DNA, as far as it was read: TGTGCCAGCTCGCCCGACGGCGGTTATGGC. Translation gives CASSPDGGYG. The CDR3 in full is CASSPDGGYGYTF.

In the case of this clone: The CDR3 end lies 3 residues beyond the end of the read and is filled in from the germline J gene. The chain has TRBV5-1 and TRBJ2-1; D perhaps matches TRBD2 (5 bases). CDR3 length equals 16 residues. The V and J ends lost 0 bases and 2 bases respectively, with 12 bases between them. CDR1 and CDR2 from the germline V gene are SGHRS and YFSETQ. CDR3 bases read: TGCGCCAGCAGCTTGGCGGTCCTAGCCACCTACAATGAG. It specifies CASSLAVLATYNE. The complete CDR3 reads CASSLAVLATYNEQFF.

With regard to this clone: The read halts 3 residues ahead of the CDR3 end, with the missing end drawn from the germline J gene. The chain has TRBV19 and TRBJ1-1; maybe TRBD1 (6 bases). Germline V CDR1 and CDR2: LNHDA, SQIVND (reference sequence). Trimming removed 9 bases from V and 3 bases from J, with 14 bases in between. The CDR3 consists of 13 residues. The CDR3: CASRDIVDTEAFF. The covered CDR3 bases are TGTGCCAGCCGGGACATCGTGGACACTGAA.

Points on this clone: The read ends 3 residues shy of where the CDR3 ends; the end is completed using the germline J gene. This rearrangement joins TRBV7-9 to TRBJ1-1; 7 bases are a match to TRBD1. The CDR3 is made up of 14 amino acids. Germline trimming cut 5 bases from V and 3 bases from J; bases unmatched to any gene: 6. Germline loops: CDR1 SEHNR, CDR2 FQNEAQ (reference sequence). The part of the CDR3 DNA that was read is TGTGCCAGCAGCCAACAGGGGTTTTACACTGAA. The encoded protein is CASSQQGFYTE. The full CDR3 reads CASSQQGFYTEAFF.

With respect to this clone: The read ends 3 residues early relative to the CDR3; the germline J gene fills the gap. The V gene is TRBV5-1, the J gene TRBJ2-6, with D possibly matching TRBD2 (5 bases). The CDR3 is made up of 15 amino acids. CDR1 SGHRS and CDR2 YFSETQ come from the germline V gene. Deletions cut 6 bases from V and 0 bases from J, with 10 bases between. The sequenced part of the CDR3 DNA is TGCGCCAGCAACCTACGGGGCTCTGGGGCCAACGTC. This sequence encodes CASNLRGSGANV. The whole CDR3 region reads CASNLRGSGANVLTF.

A word on this clone: The observed sequence ends 3 residues before the CDR3 terminus, with the missing tail filled in from the germline J gene. V is TRBV19 and J is TRBJ2-2; unclear D gene. This CDR3 comprises 13 residues. Germline V gives CDR1 LNHDA, CDR2 SQIVND (reference sequence). This CDR3 is CASKLAGQEKLFF. The part of the CDR3 DNA that was read is TGTGCCAGTAAGTTGGCAGGCCAAGAAAAG.

Details on this clone: The junction departs from the called germline gene at one end, perhaps through a read error. The read ends 3 residues early relative to the CDR3; the germline J gene fills the gap. V is TRBV5-1 and J is TRBJ1-1; 7 nucleotides line up with TRBD1. Germline CDR1 SGHRS, CDR2 YFSETQ. This CDR3 region has 14 residues. The CDR3 loop is CVSTGAGGWTEAFF. The CDR3 DNA, read in part, is TGCGTCAGCACCGGGGCAGGGGGATGGACTGAA. The variable domain in full, completed from reference TRBV5-1 and TRBJ1-1, reads KAGVTQTPRYLIKTRGQQVTLSCSPISGHRSVSWYQQTPGQGLQFLFEYFSETQRNKGNFPGRFSGRQFSNSRSEMNVSTLELGDSALYLCVSTGAGGWTEAFFGQGTRLTVV.

Points on this clone: The read comes to an end 3 residues before the CDR3 does, leaving the germline J gene to fill in the end. The V and J genes are TRBV19 and TRBJ1-1, with TRBD1 as a possible D gene (6 bases). V was cut by 5 bases and J by 0 bases, with 10 bases left in between. Germline CDR1 and CDR2: LNHDA and SQIVND (reference sequence). The CDR3 sequence is 14 residues long. The CDR3 loop is CASSWGQVNTEAFF. Partial CDR3 DNA: TGTGCCAGTAGTTGGGGGCAGGTGAACACTGAA.